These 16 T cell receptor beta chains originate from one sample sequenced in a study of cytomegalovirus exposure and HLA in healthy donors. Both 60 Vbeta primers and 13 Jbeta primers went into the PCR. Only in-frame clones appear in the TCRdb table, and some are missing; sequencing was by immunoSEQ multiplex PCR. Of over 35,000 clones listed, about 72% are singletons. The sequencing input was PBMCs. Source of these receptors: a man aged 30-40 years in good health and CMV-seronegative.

This CDR3 reads CASSQDAGSANTGELFF. DNA of the CDR3: TGCGCCAGCAGCCAAGATGCGGGGAGCGCGAACACCGGGGAGCTGTTTTTT. This sequence joins TRBV4-3 and TRBJ2-2; TRBD2 might be the D (6 bases). Germline values: CDR1 LGHNA, CDR2 YSLEER. Trimming cost V 0 bases and J 0 bases, with 11 bases left between them. The CDR3 is 17 amino acids.

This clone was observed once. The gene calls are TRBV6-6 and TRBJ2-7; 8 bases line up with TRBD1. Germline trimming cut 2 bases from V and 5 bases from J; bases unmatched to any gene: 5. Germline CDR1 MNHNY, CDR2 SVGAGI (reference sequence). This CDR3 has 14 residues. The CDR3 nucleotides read TGTGCCAGCAGTTACGCAGGGGGCTGGGACGAGCAGTACTTC. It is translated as CASSYAGGWDEQYF.

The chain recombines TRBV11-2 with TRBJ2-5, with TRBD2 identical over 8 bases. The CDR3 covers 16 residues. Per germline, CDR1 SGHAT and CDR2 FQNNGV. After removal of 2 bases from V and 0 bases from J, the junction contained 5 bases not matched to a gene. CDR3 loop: CASSLYTSGNQETQYF. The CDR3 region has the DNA TGTGCCAGCAGCTTATATACTAGCGGAAACCAAGAGACCCAGTACTTC.

CDR3 protein: CASSTTGLAGADTQYF. The CDR3 DNA follows: TGTGCCAGCAGCACAACGGGACTAGCGGGGGCTGATACGCAGTATTTT. The chain is built from TRBV9 and TRBJ2-3; TRBD2 matches at 14 bases. This CDR3 is built from 16 residues. J gave up 6 bases and V 4 bases, and 7 bases lay outside the gene matches. Per germline, CDR1 SGDLS and CDR2 YYNGEE.

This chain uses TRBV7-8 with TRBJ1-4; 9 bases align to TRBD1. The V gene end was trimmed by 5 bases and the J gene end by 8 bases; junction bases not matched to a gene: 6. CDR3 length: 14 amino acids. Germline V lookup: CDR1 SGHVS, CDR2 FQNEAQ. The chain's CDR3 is CASSIYRGQEKLFF. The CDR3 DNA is TGTGCCAGCAGCATTTACAGGGGGCAGGAAAAACTGTTTTTT.

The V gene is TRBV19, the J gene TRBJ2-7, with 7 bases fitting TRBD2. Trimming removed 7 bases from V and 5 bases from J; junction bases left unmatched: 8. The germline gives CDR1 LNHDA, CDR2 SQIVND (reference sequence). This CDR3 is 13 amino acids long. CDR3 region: CASTTRAGNEQYF. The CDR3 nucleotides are TGTGCCAGTACCACCCGAGCGGGAAACGAGCAGTACTTC.

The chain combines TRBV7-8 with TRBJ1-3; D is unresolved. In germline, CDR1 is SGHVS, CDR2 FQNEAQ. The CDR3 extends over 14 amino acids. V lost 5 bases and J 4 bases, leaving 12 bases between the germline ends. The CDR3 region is CASSPRPGGNTIYF. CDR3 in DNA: TGTGCCAGCAGCCCGCGACCGGGGGGAAACACCATATATTTT.

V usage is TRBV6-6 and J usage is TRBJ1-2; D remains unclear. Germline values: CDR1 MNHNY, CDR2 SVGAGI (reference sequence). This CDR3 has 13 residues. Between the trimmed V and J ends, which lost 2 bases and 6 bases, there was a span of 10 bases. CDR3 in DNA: TGTGCCAGCAGTTACGAGGGCGGGGATGGCTACACCTTC. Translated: CASSYEGGDGYTF.

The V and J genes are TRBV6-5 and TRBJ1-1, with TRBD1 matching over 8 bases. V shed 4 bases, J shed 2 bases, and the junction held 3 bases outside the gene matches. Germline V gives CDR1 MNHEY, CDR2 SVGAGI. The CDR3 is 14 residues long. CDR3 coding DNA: TGTGCCAGCAGTTGGGACAGGACAAACACTGAAGCTTTCTTT. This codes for CASSWDRTNTEAFF.

The CDR3 sequence is CASSLVQAHEQFF. The CDR3 nucleotides are TGTGCCAGCAGCTTGGTACAGGCGCATGAGCAGTTCTTC. The rearrangement uses TRBV5-8 and TRBJ2-1; D may be TRBD1 (5 bases). Germline loops: CDR1 SGHTS, CDR2 YDEGEE. The CDR3 sequence is 13 residues long. Deletions cut 0 bases from V and 8 bases from J, with 9 bases between.

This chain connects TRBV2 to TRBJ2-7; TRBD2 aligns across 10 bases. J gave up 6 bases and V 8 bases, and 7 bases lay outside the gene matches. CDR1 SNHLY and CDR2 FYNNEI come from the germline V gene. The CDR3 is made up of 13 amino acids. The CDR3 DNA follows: TGTGCCAGCCGCCTTCCTAGCGGGAGCGAGCAGTACTTC. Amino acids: CASRLPSGSEQYF.

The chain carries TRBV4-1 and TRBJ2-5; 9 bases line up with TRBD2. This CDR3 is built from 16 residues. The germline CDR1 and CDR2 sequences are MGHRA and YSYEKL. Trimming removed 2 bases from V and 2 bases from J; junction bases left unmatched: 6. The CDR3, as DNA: TGCGCCAGCAGCCAAAGGGGACTAGCAGCTCAAGAGACCCAGTACTTC. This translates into CASSQRGLAAQETQYF.

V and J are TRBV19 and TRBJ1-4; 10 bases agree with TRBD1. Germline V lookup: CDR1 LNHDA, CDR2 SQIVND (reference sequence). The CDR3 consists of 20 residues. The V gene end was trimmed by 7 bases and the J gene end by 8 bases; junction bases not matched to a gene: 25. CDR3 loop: CASTSRRRTGGRWLAEKLFF. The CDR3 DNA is TGTGCCAGTACCTCTAGAAGAAGGACAGGGGGTAGATGGCTGGCGGAAAAACTGTTTTTT. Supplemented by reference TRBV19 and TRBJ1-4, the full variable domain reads DGGITQSPKYLFRKEGQNVTLSCEQNLNHDAMYWYRQDPGQGLRLIYYSQIVNDFQKGDIAEGYSVSREKKESFPLTVTSAQKNPTAFYLCASTSRRRTGGRWLAEKLFFGSGTQLSVL.

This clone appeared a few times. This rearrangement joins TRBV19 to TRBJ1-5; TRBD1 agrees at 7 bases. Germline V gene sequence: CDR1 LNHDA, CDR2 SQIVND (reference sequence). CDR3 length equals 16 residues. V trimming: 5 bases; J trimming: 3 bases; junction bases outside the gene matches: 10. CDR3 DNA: TGTGCCAGTAGTTTGCCCGGAGGGGGCTACAATCAGCCCCAGCATTTT. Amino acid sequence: CASSLPGGGYNQPQHF.

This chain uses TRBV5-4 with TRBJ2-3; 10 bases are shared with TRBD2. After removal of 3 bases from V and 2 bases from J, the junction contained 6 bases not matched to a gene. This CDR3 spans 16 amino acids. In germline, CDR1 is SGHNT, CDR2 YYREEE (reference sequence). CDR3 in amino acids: CASSSRTSGPTDTQYF. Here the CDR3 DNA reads TGTGCCAGCAGCTCCCGGACTAGCGGACCCACAGATACGCAGTATTTT.

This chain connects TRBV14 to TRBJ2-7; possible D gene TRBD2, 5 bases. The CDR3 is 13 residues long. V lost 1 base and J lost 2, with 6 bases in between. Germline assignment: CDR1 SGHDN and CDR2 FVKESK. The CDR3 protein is CASSQGGAYEQYF. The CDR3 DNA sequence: TGTGCCAGCAGCCAAGGGGGAGCCTACGAGCAGTACTTC.